The text below deals with one T cell receptor (beta chain). The sample is drawn from a study of T cell changes during pregnancy in multiple sclerosis. V was trimmed by 6 bases and J by 5 bases, leaving 16 bases between them. The CDR3 extends over 14 amino acids. In germline, CDR1 is SNHLY, CDR2 FYNNEI. TCRdb's copy holds only in-frame clones and misses some; the assay was immunoSEQ multiplex PCR. Found here are approximately 130,000 clones, around 97% of them singletons; the top ten hold more than 0.4%. The TCR comes from a female donor with multiple sclerosis, enrolled in a pregnancy study. The gene calls are TRBV2 and TRBJ1-2; D perhaps matches TRBD1 (5 bases). This sample comprised peripheral blood, obtained after pregnancy. The CDR3 spells CASSKKTASYGYTF. The CDR3 region has the DNA TGTGCCAGCAGCAAAAAGACAGCCTCGTATGGCTACACCTTC.